This entry lists 12 T cell receptor beta chains sequenced from one sample in a study of memory CD4+ T cells and cytomegalovirus serostatus (dated by TCRdb to between 2017 and 2020). Single viable CD3+CD4+CD8-CD45RO+ cells were sorted as memory CD4+ T cells on a FACSAria II. Library method: the immunoSEQ multiplex PCR assay. TCRdb carries this immuneACCESS record with in-frame sequences only. Its versions omit some clonotypes, under half of them owing to an unresolved V gene in the studies checked, with the rest unexplained. This sample comprises some 26,000 clones, around 75% of them detected only once. Under 0.75% of the sample comes from the top ten. Source material: memory CD4+ T cells from blood. The receptor source for this set is an adult in good health and CMV-seronegative.

J is TRBJ2-2 and V is TRBV2, with D perhaps matching TRBD2 (7 bases). V lost 5 bases and J 6 bases, leaving 19 bases between the germline ends. CDR3 size: 16 residues. In germline, CDR1 is SNHLY, CDR2 FYNNEI. The CDR3 DNA reads as TGTGCCAGCAGTCCCCTCGTTGCGGGGGCGGCCGGGGAGCTGTTTTTT. Its translation is CASSPLVAGAAGELFF.

J is TRBJ1-2 and V is TRBV6-1; 8 nucleotides match TRBD1. Losses at the gene ends were 7 bases for V and 1 base for J; bases not matched to a gene: 8. This CDR3 has 15 residues. Germline V gene sequence: CDR1 MNHNS, CDR2 SASEGT. DNA of the CDR3: TGTGCCAGCACTATAGGACAGGGATTTAACTATGGCTACACCTTC. Protein: CASTIGQGFNYGYTF.

There are a few counts of this clone. This chain joins TRBV7-8 and TRBJ2-3; 9 positions agree with TRBD1. Trimming took 5 bases from V and 0 from J; bases not matched to a gene: 6. CDR1 is SGHVS, CDR2 FQNEAQ, per germline. The CDR3 totals 16 residues. The CDR3 protein is CASSPQTGGSTDTQYF. The CDR3 DNA sequence: TGTGCCAGCAGCCCTCAGACAGGGGGAAGCACAGATACGCAGTATTTT.

The rearrangement uses TRBV5-1 and TRBJ2-5; D is unresolved. The CDR3 contains 13 residues. The V and J ends lost 4 bases and 5 bases respectively, with 12 bases between them. Per the germline V gene, CDR1 is SGHRS and CDR2 is YFSETQ. This chain's CDR3 is CASSVRVEETQYF. In DNA, the CDR3 is TGCGCCAGCAGCGTTCGGGTGGAGGAGACCCAGTACTTC. Full variable domain (rest looked up from reference TRBV5-1 and TRBJ2-5): KAGVTQTPRYLIKTRGQQVTLSCSPISGHRSVSWYQQTPGQGLQFLFEYFSETQRNKGNFPGRFSGRQFSNSRSEMNVSTLELGDSALYLCASSVRVEETQYFGPGTRLLVL.

This chain connects TRBV7-9 to TRBJ2-7, with D possibly TRBD2 on 5 matching bases. The CDR3 consists of 14 residues. Germline CDR1 SEHNR, CDR2 FQNEAQ (reference sequence). The V and J ends lost 2 bases and 3 bases respectively, with 11 bases between them. The CDR3 loop is CASSLNAGYYEQYF. The CDR3 region has the DNA TGTGCCAGCAGCTTAAATGCGGGTTACTACGAGCAGTACTTC.

The chain recombines TRBV7-2 with TRBJ1-5, with D hard to call. This CDR3 contains 13 residues. Trimming left V 3 bases short and J 1 base short, with 4 bases between. From germline, CDR1 is SGHTA and CDR2 FQGNSA. For the CDR3, the DNA is TGTGCCAGCAGCTTGACGAGCAATCAGCCCCAGCATTTT. Translating gives CASSLTSNQPQHF. The variable domain in full, with the rest retrieved from reference TRBV7-2 and TRBJ1-5, is GAGVSQSPSNKVTEKGKDVELRCDPISGHTALYWYRQSLGQGLEFLIYFQGNSAPDKSGLPSDRFSAERTGGSVSTLTIQRTQQEDSAVYLCASSLTSNQPQHFGDGTRLSIL.

The V and J genes are TRBV7-8 and TRBJ1-1, with unresolved D. The V end was cut by 2 bases, the J end by 1 base, with 11 bases between. Germline CDR1 and CDR2: SGHVS and FQNEAQ. The CDR3 consists of 15 residues. CDR3 coding DNA: TGTGCCAGCAGCTTAAATCCGGGTACGAACACTGAAGCTTTCTTT. This translates into CASSLNPGTNTEAFF.

This clone is a singleton in its sample. Within the sample, other DNA sequences also encode this same CDR3. V gene TRBV5-4 combines with J gene TRBJ2-3; 7 nucleotides match TRBD2. Germline CDR1 reads SGHNT; CDR2 reads YYREEE (reference sequence). This CDR3 has 15 residues. Trimming cost V 0 bases and J 1 base; bases outside gene matches: 2. Written as DNA, the CDR3 is TGTGCCAGCAGCTTGGTTGGGGGGGGCACAGATACGCAGTATTTT. Translating it yields CASSLVGGGTDTQYF.

The chain links TRBV5-6 to TRBJ1-1; D is undetermined. Germline CDR1 reads SGHDT; CDR2 reads YYEEEE. Trimming removed 1 base at V and 6 bases at J, with 16 bases between. The CDR3 extends over 15 amino acids. The CDR3 protein is CASSLRPGGVPEAFF. CDR3 coding DNA: TGTGCCAGCAGCTTGCGGCCGGGCGGTGTCCCTGAAGCTTTCTTT.

This clone was seen just once. The V call is TRBV7-2, the J call TRBJ1-2; tentative D call: TRBD1 (5 bases). The CDR3 extends over 15 amino acids. Trimming cost V 6 bases and J 2 bases, with 16 bases left between them. Germline V gene data show CDR1 as SGHTA and CDR2 as FQGNSA. CDR3 nucleotides: TGTGCCAGCAGGAGGGGCGCCAGTTCCAACTATGGCTACACCTTC. This encodes CASRRGASSNYGYTF.

The chain links TRBV11-2 to TRBJ2-7, with 9 bases lining up with TRBD1. This CDR3 contains 15 residues. V was clipped by 3 bases and J by 6 bases; unmatched bases: 9. Looked up from germline, CDR1 is SGHAT and CDR2 is FQNNGV. As DNA, the CDR3 is TGTGCCAGCAGCTTCTCCGGGACAGGGCTTAGCGAGCAGTACTTC. Translating gives CASSFSGTGLSEQYF.

The genes are TRBV7-8 and TRBJ1-1; no clear D. Germline V gene data show CDR1 as SGHVS and CDR2 as FQNEAQ. Between the trimmed V and J ends, which lost 0 bases and 3 bases, there was a span of 8 bases. This CDR3 is built from 14 residues. As DNA, the CDR3 is TGTGCCAGCAGCTTAGCGCTTGTCGACACTGAAGCTTTCTTT. As protein: CASSLALVDTEAFF.